This TCR beta chain was sequenced for a study of cytomegalovirus exposure and HLA in healthy donors. V shed 8 bases, J shed 2 bases, and the junction held 6 bases outside the gene matches. The CDR3 has 14 residues. Germline assignment: CDR1 LNHDA and CDR2 SQIVND (reference sequence). Everyone who donated was a healthy bone marrow donor. Vbeta (60) and Jbeta (13) primers were used in the PCR. TCRdb keeps only in-frame clones here, not all; method: immunoSEQ multiplex PCR. The sample has approximately 92,000 clones, 81% seen once. This TCR was recovered from a girl between 2 and 10 years old in good health and CMV-seropositive. The J gene is TRBJ1-5, the V gene TRBV19; 7 bases match TRBD1. The sample comprised PBMCs. CDR3 sequence reads: CASRDRVGNQPQHF. The CDR3 DNA reads as TGTGCCAGTCGCGACAGGGTTGGCAATCAGCCCCAGCATTTT.